This note documents a single T cell receptor (beta chain) sequence. The target of this receptor is not known. No base qualities exist here, and no much larger clone lies one base off it. The germline V gene encodes CDR1 ENHRY and CDR2 SYGVKD. Including the terminal cysteine and phenylalanine, the CDR3 comprises 14 residues. Only the CDR3 DNA is retained, 42 bases long and in frame from the first base. V and J are truncated by 7 bases and 5 bases respectively, leaving an intervening sequence of 15 bases. Enrolling through a virtual design, the prospective study's participants ranged in age from about 18 to 89 years and lived across 20 to 30 United States geographic areas. Cohort assignment in the prospective study relied on participant-reported clinical history from a screening survey and a study questionnaire. Exposed participants had been in contact with someone with a PCR-confirmed or clinician-diagnosed COVID-19 case within 2 weeks of study entry. In the prospective study, mobile phlebotomists collected whole blood, serum and a nasopharyngeal or oropharyngeal swab from each participant. Additional blood draws and questionnaires over an approximately two-month period could optionally be provided by prospective study participants. Before DNA extraction, blood samples from the prospective study were shipped at room temperature or frozen.

The sample originates from a study of blood T cell repertoires in COVID-19 (dated by TCRdb to 2020 to 2021). In the study overall: The collaborator samples originated in the United States, Italy and Spain and spanned the acute and convalescent phases of COVID-19. The material from the prospective study consisted of cDNA or gDNA derived from T cells, B-cell-depleted T cells, or PBMCs. Deeply sampled blood TCRbeta repertoires from subjects exposed to, actively infected with, or recovered from COVID-19 were included in the dataset. A freely available public database, intended as a resource for researchers studying the immune response to SARS-CoV-2, is where the repertoires were released. Samples were obtained from the ongoing ImmuneRACE study (first 160 participants) and from 1,200 or so subjects provided by 6 global collaborators. A de-identified subject ID, COVID-19 status, age in years and sex were almost always included in the sample metadata. Where available, HLA class I and class II types were obtained from metadata supplied by the sample provider rather than from assay-based typing.

TCRbeta CDR3 regions were amplified from genomic DNA by means of the immunoSEQ Assay, a bias-controlled multiplex PCR. Regarding the original processing steps: The number of nucleated cells in each sample was estimated from the amplification of reference gene primers within the assay. To quantify the absolute abundance of each unique TCRbeta CDR3 rearrangement, sequence reads were collapsed and filtered. For each sample, productive Simpson clonality was calculated as the square root of Simpson's diversity index across productive rearrangements. In its TCRdb copy, this immuneACCESS table keeps in-frame sequences only and misses some clones. Where compared with another copy, unresolved V genes explain less than half of these, and the others have no known cause. V and J calls plus clone size are reproduced from that table; the DNA served to infer D and trimming. This sample comprises 200,000 to 250,000 clones, about 90% of them detected only once. The top ten hold approximately 15% of the sample.

The investigation overall reported the following: The quantity of clinical and demographic metadata differed by source and by participant and was supplied without curation.

The sequenced material came from PBMCs or T cells enriched from blood (not recorded which). The receptor chain draws on TRBV10-3 and TRBJ1-5; perhaps TRBD1 is the D gene, with 6 bases matching. The TCR sequence derives from a man aged 30-40 years who had been exposed to COVID-19. CDR3 reads: CAINSRGRDQPQHF. The DNA sequence reads TGTGCCATCAATTCCAGGGGAAGGGATCAGCCCCAGCATTTT.